The 14 T cell receptor beta chains in this list originate from one sample, sequenced in a study of CD8 T cells in ankylosing spondylitis. These receptors have no identified antigens. Via MiXCR, TCRdb re-called the 5' RACE reads, giving one row per CDR3 protein. Of approximately 400,000 distinct CDR3 sequences listed, about 15% were seen once; the top ten hold approximately 1%. Study-level findings and limits: Characteristic of ankylosing spondylitis blood, it appeared, was a TCR beta motif comprising several highly homologous variants.

The sample consisted of blood, either unsorted or a sorted T cell fraction (not recorded which). The source is a male donor with ankylosing spondylitis.

The J gene is TRBJ2-4, the V gene TRBV20-1, with a tentative D call TRBD1 (6 bases). This CDR3 has 15 amino acids. The germline V gene has CDR1 DFQATT and CDR2 SNEGSKA (reference sequence). Trimming took 0 bases from V and 3 from J, leaving 12 bases between them. The chain's CDR3 is CSARDLTGNKNIQYF. DNA for the CDR3: TGCAGTGCTAGAGACCTCACAGGGAACAAAAACATTCAGTACTTC.

This chain joins TRBV20-1 and TRBJ1-4, with no clear D. Trimming took 4 bases from V and 7 from J, leaving 16 bases between them. The CDR3 is 14 amino acids. Germline V gives CDR1 DFQATT, CDR2 SNEGSKA (reference sequence). The chain's CDR3 is CSATDSYSREKLFF. The CDR3 coding sequence is TGCAGTGCTACGGACTCCTACTCCCGTGAAAAACTGTTTTTT.

The V gene is TRBV4-1, the J gene TRBJ1-2; D gene ambiguous. The CDR3 runs to 15 residues. CDR1 and CDR2 (germline): MGHRA, YSYEKL. Trimming took off 5 bases at V and 10 bases at J, with 23 bases between the two ends. The CDR3 coding sequence is TGCGCCAGCAGCACCCCGGAGGTTAGAGCCGATGTCTACACCTTC. Its translation: CASSTPEVRADVYTF.

This chain uses TRBV28 with TRBJ1-2; unclear D gene. The CDR3 runs to 12 residues. The V and J ends lost 6 bases and 5 bases respectively, with 10 bases between them. The germline CDR1 and CDR2 sequences are MDHEN and SYDVKM. The CDR3 loop reads CASSLNLYGYTF. CDR3 sequence (DNA): TGTGCCAGCAGCCTAAATCTTTATGGCTACACCTTC.

This clonotype was observed a few times. This chain joins TRBV9 and TRBJ2-5; a possible D gene is TRBD1 (6 bases). The CDR3 is made up of 16 amino acids. The germline V gene has CDR1 SGDLS and CDR2 YYNGEE. Trimming left V 0 bases short and J 2 bases short, with 14 bases between. CDR3: CASSVGTAVSQETQYF. The CDR3, as DNA: TGTGCCAGCAGCGTAGGGACAGCAGTGTCACAAGAGACCCAGTACTTC.

The rearrangement links TRBV6-5 to TRBJ1-1; D unresolved. Looked up from germline, CDR1 is MNHEY and CDR2 is SVGAGI. V was clipped by 4 bases and J by 8 bases, with 14 bases between them. This CDR3 spans 13 amino acids. CDR3 sequence reads: CASSSTTGGEAFF. DNA of the CDR3: TGTGCCAGCAGTTCCACCACCGGAGGGGAAGCTTTCTTT.

The CDR3 DNA follows: TGTGCCAGCAGTTACTCGTTAGGGACCGTCACAAGATATGGCTACACCTTC. Encoded protein: CASSYSLGTVTRYGYTF. The V gene is TRBV6-5, the J gene TRBJ1-2, with a possible D match to TRBD1 (5 bases). The CDR3 has 17 residues. Germline V gene lookup returns CDR1 MNHEY and CDR2 SVGAGI. Trimming took off 0 bases at V and 5 bases at J, with 19 bases between the two ends.

This clonotype was recorded a few times. The J gene is TRBJ1-4, the V gene TRBV12-3 or TRBV12-4; 11 bases align to TRBD1. This CDR3 spans 14 amino acids. V trimming: 6 bases; J trimming: 9 bases; junction bases outside the gene matches: 6. The CDR3 bases are TGTGCCAGCAGCGGCCGGGACAGGGGGAAAAAACTGTTTTTT. Translating gives CASSGRDRGKKLFF.

This clonotype was recorded at least ten times. This sequence joins TRBV12-3 or TRBV12-4 and TRBJ2-1; no definite D call. V lost 6 bases, J lost 1 base, and 13 bases lay in between. CDR3 size: 15 residues. The CDR3 protein is CASRESVRSYNEQFF. The CDR3 DNA follows: TGTGCCAGCAGGGAAAGTGTGAGGTCCTACAATGAGCAGTTCTTC.

This chain uses TRBV20-1 with TRBJ2-4, with 8 bases fitting TRBD1. The germline V gene has CDR1 DFQATT and CDR2 SNEGSKA (reference sequence). The CDR3 runs to 15 residues. J gave up 7 bases and V 4 bases, and 12 bases lay outside the gene matches. This CDR3 is CSAIFHRGRKNIQYF. The CDR3 DNA reads TGCAGTGCTATATTTCACAGGGGGAGGAAGAACATTCAGTACTTC.

This clonotype appeared a few times. The chain recombines TRBV6-1 with TRBJ2-7; TRBD2 might be the D (5 bases). This CDR3 region has 14 residues. CDR1 is MNHNS, CDR2 SASEGT, per germline. V lost 7 bases, J lost 4 bases, and 17 bases lay in between. CDR3 coding DNA: TGTGCCAGCACCGGAGCGGCTAGTAATTACGAGCAGTACTTC. Its protein product is CASTGAASNYEQYF.

The chain combines TRBV6-1 with TRBJ1-5; D call uncertain. The germline V and J ends were trimmed by 1 base and 4 bases, with 8 bases remaining between them. The CDR3 contains 14 residues. The germline gives CDR1 MNHNS, CDR2 SASEGT. The CDR3 loop reads CASSEERLNQPQHF. The CDR3 DNA is TGTGCCAGCAGTGAAGAGCGACTGAATCAGCCCCAGCATTTT.

The V call is TRBV6-1, the J call TRBJ1-1; the D gene is possibly TRBD1 (6 bases). CDR1 is MNHNS, CDR2 SASEGT, per germline. This CDR3 is 16 amino acids long. The V gene lost 5 bases and the J gene lost 1 base, with 17 bases spanning the gap. CDR3 protein: CASSRGQSFGNTEAFF. As DNA, the CDR3 is TGTGCCAGCAGTCGCGGACAGTCCTTTGGGAACACTGAAGCTTTCTTT.

Only a few counts were recorded for this clonotype. The V and J genes are TRBV12-3 or TRBV12-4 and TRBJ2-1; D is possibly TRBD2 (6 bases). Trimming took off 5 bases at V and 2 bases at J, with 13 bases between the two ends. The CDR3 runs 15 residues. CDR3 sequence (DNA): TGTGCCAGCAGTCTAGGGAGGCCCCCCTACAATGAGCAGTTCTTC. Its translation: CASSLGRPPYNEQFF.